The 15 T cell receptor beta chains below were found in one sample sequenced in a study of blood T cells in healthy people across ages. Primers used in a second PCR of roughly 7 to 12 cycles were a sample-barcoded 5' primer and a J-beta primer mix. TCRdb analysed the 5' RACE reads with MiXCR anew, one entry per CDR3 protein. The table has hundreds of thousands of distinct CDR3 sequences, roughly 24% seen once; the top ten hold 3%. These records were also assigned to another study, of T cells of mothers and their children.

The sequencing sample was made of blood. The origin of the receptors is a boy younger than 18 in good health.

The chain has TRBV28 and TRBJ2-1; TRBD1 aligns across 9 bases. There are 15 residues in the CDR3. With 5 bases clipped from V and 7 bases from J, the junction kept 9 bases outside the gene matches. Looked up from germline, CDR1 is MDHEN and CDR2 is SYDVKM. CDR3 coding DNA: TGTGCCAGCAGTCCGAGACAGGGGGTGATGAATGAGCAGTTCTTC. Its protein is CASSPRQGVMNEQFF. The variable domain in full, with the rest retrieved from reference TRBV28 and TRBJ2-1, is DVKVTQSSRYLVKRTGEKVFLECVQDMDHENMFWYRQDPGLGLRLIYFSYDVKMKEKGDIPEGYSVSREKKERFSLILESASTNQTSMYLCASSPRQGVMNEQFFGPGTRLTVL.

The V call is TRBV14, the J call TRBJ2-5; 8 bases line up with TRBD2. Near its end, the DNA agrees better with TRBJ2-7, so the J call may be wrong. The CDR3 consists of 16 residues. Germline CDR1 is SGHDN and CDR2 is FVKESK. CDR3 region: CASSQDKRGSSYEQYF. CDR3 nucleotide sequence: TGTGCCAGCAGCCAAGATAAGCGGGGGTCCTCCTACGAGCAGTACTTC.

The CDR3 region is CSASARPGELFF. The CDR3 nucleotides are TGCAGTGCTAGTGCGAGACCCGGGGAGCTGTTTTTT. This chain uses TRBV20-1 with TRBJ2-2; no definite D call. V gave up 3 bases and J gave up 6 bases, with 8 bases separating them. Germline V gene lookup returns CDR1 DFQATT and CDR2 SNEGSKA (reference sequence). The CDR3 totals 12 residues.

This clonotype was seen a handful of times. The J gene is TRBJ1-2, the V gene TRBV12-3 or TRBV12-4; 9 nucleotides line up with TRBD1. Trimming removed 0 bases from V and 5 bases from J; junction bases left unmatched: 10. This CDR3 spans 17 amino acids. The CDR3 loop is CASSLALSGTGSYGYTF. As DNA, the CDR3 is TGTGCCAGCAGTTTAGCGCTTTCGGGGACAGGGAGTTATGGCTACACCTTC.

The chain recombines TRBV5-1 with TRBJ2-7, with 8 bases aligning to TRBD2. V shed 5 bases, J shed 10 bases, and the junction held 5 bases outside the gene matches. Germline assignment: CDR1 SGHRS and CDR2 YFSETQ. The CDR3 extends over 11 amino acids. The CDR3 DNA follows: TGCGCCAGCAGGGAAGCGGGAGCCCAGTACTTC. Its protein is CASREAGAQYF.

This chain connects TRBV6-5 to TRBJ1-2; unclear D gene. The V and J ends lost 6 bases and 4 bases respectively, with 18 bases between them. Germline lookup yields CDR1 MNHEY and CDR2 SVGAGI. The CDR3 runs 15 residues. CDR3 DNA sequence: TGTGCCAGCAGCCCCCGGCAGGCATCTCTCTATGGCTACACCTTC. Translating it yields CASSPRQASLYGYTF.

The sample holds a few counts of this clonotype. The chain combines TRBV4-1 with TRBJ2-4; 7 nucleotides agree with TRBD2. V shed 0 bases, J shed 1 base, and the junction held 6 bases outside the gene matches. CDR3 length equals 17 residues. Germline V gives CDR1 MGHRA, CDR2 YSYEKL. The CDR3 region is CASSQDFGGYAKNIQYF. Here the CDR3 DNA reads TGCGCCAGCAGCCAAGATTTCGGGGGGTACGCCAAAAACATTCAGTACTTC.

V is TRBV5-6 and J is TRBJ2-4; the D gene is possibly TRBD2 (5 bases). V lost 0 bases and J 8 bases, leaving 12 bases between the germline ends. Germline CDR1 is SGHDT and CDR2 is YYEEEE. This CDR3 comprises 14 residues. CDR3 DNA: TGTGCCAGCAGCTTGGGCTCGAGGGATGACATTCAGTACTTC. Its translation: CASSLGSRDDIQYF.

V is TRBV28 and J is TRBJ2-1; D is possibly TRBD1 (6 bases). The assigned J gene may be wrong: the sequence end matches TRBJ2-7 better. Germline CDR1 reads MDHEN; CDR2 reads SYDVKM. The CDR3 has 14 residues. The CDR3 is CASSLAQGKSEQYF. CDR3 DNA sequence: TGTGCCAGCAGTTTAGCACAGGGCAAAAGCGAGCAGTACTTC.

The J gene is TRBJ1-4, the V gene TRBV28, with D perhaps matching TRBD1 (5 bases). The V gene lost 6 bases and the J gene lost 8 bases, with 16 bases spanning the gap. CDR3 length: 14 residues. From germline, CDR1 is MDHEN and CDR2 SYDVKM. This CDR3 reads CASSIQATGEKLFF. The CDR3 nucleotides read TGTGCCAGCAGCATACAGGCGACGGGGGAAAAACTGTTTTTT.

In its sample, this clonotype was seen many times. V is TRBV12-3 or TRBV12-4 and J is TRBJ2-6; D is unresolved. This CDR3 spans 13 amino acids. Between the trimmed V and J ends, which lost 6 bases and 2 bases, there was a span of 5 bases. The CDR3 loop is CASSTAGANVLTF. Here the CDR3 DNA reads TGTGCCAGCAGCACGGCTGGGGCCAACGTCCTGACTTTC.

This clonotype came up a few times. V is TRBV3-1 and J is TRBJ2-2; 12 bases are shared with TRBD1. Losses at the gene ends were 4 bases for V and 4 bases for J; bases not matched to a gene: 10. Germline loops: CDR1 LGHDT, CDR2 YNNKEL (reference sequence). The CDR3 length is 18 residues. The CDR3 DNA sequence: TGTGCCAGCAGCCTACAGGGGACAGGGGGCCTCGGCACCGGGGAGCTGTTTTTT. This sequence encodes CASSLQGTGGLGTGELFF.

V is TRBV29-1 and J is TRBJ1-2, with a possible D match to TRBD1 (6 bases). The V end was cut by 4 bases, the J end by 7 bases, with 16 bases between. The CDR3 runs 13 residues. CDR1 and CDR2 from the germline V gene are SQVTM and ANQGSEA. The CDR3 loop is CSVGTAKGSGYTF. The CDR3 region has the DNA TGCAGCGTTGGGACAGCTAAAGGCTCTGGCTACACCTTC.

This clonotype was seen a handful of times. V and J are TRBV20-1 and TRBJ2-5, with TRBD2 as a possible D gene (5 bases). The end of the DNA aligns better with TRBJ2-1, so the J call may be wrong. The CDR3 loop spans 13 amino acids. In germline, CDR1 is DFQATT, CDR2 SNEGSKA (reference sequence). CDR3 protein: CSARAEEGNEQFF. In DNA, the CDR3 is TGCAGTGCTAGAGCAGAAGAGGGCAATGAGCAGTTCTTC.

The chain employs TRBV6-6 and TRBJ2-5, with a weak D call TRBD1 (7 bases). CDR1 is MNHNY and CDR2 is SVGAGI in the germline V gene (reference sequence). The V end lost 7 bases, the J end lost 7 bases, and 25 bases lay between the germline ends. The CDR3 consists of 16 residues. CDR3 nucleotides: TGTGCCAGCAATATGATCCCAGGACAGGCCGGGGGGACCCAGTACTTC. Protein product: CASNMIPGQAGGTQYF.